This record concerns one TCR beta chain sequence. The antigen is unknown. Per the germline V gene, CDR1 is SQVTM and CDR2 is ANQGSEA. The CDR3 sequence is 15 residues long. V was cut by 4 bases and J by 4 bases, with 17 bases left in between. It was with a sample-barcoded 5' primer and a J-beta primer mix that a second PCR of about 7 to 12 cycles was run. Sequencing recovered at least 2.5 million CDR3-containing paired-end reads from each sample. TCRdb fed the 5' RACE reads into MiXCR, producing one record per CDR3 protein. This table has hundreds of thousands of distinct CDR3 sequences, roughly half appearing once. These data originate in a study of blood T cells in healthy people across ages. Study findings and constraints: The donors' CMV status was not determined, possibly confounding changes in expanded clonotypes. PBMCs that were unsorted prevented a conclusive naive versus antigen-experienced comparison.

The TCR comes from a woman of 80 years or more in good health. J is TRBJ2-1 and V is TRBV29-1; possible D gene TRBD1, 6 bases. Source material: blood. CDR3 DNA sequence: TGCAGCGTTGGGGTGAAGACAGGCCAATACAATGAGCAGTTCTTC. This gives the protein CSVGVKTGQYNEQFF.